In its sample, the clone carrying this T cell receptor beta chain was seen a few times. The CDR3 length is 16 residues. The V gene's germline CDR1 is SGHRS and CDR2 YFSETQ. With 4 bases clipped from V and 0 bases from J, the junction kept 2 bases outside the gene matches. Via MiXCR, TCRdb re-called the 5' RACE reads, giving one row per CDR3 protein. The table includes a few hundred thousand distinct CDR3 sequences, 6.9% detected once. The record originates from a study of T cells after yellow fever vaccination. The sequencing used CD4+ T cells sorted from PBMCs, collected 15 days after the yellow fever booster vaccination. The genes are TRBV5-1 and TRBJ2-6; 9 bases fit TRBD1. This clonotype was obtained from a young man who received the YFV17D yellow fever vaccine. CDR3 in amino acids: CASSPQGASGANVLTF. DNA of the CDR3: TGCGCCAGCAGCCCACAGGGGGCCTCTGGGGCCAACGTCCTGACTTTC.